This TCR beta chain was sequenced in a study of identical twins. Study findings and constraints: Low generation probability was overrepresented in out-of-frame alpha sequences shared by twins. Out-of-frame beta sequences exhibited a weaker degree of excess twin sharing.

This clonotype has only a few counts. The antigen remains unidentified. cDNA molecules carried unique molecular identifiers, and template switching added a universal primer site. MiXCR was run by TCRdb on the 5' RACE reads, yielding one entry per CDR3 protein. The sample includes fewer than 800,000 distinct CDR3 sequences, roughly 7.2% seen only once; the top ten take about 1.6%. V trimming: 6 bases; J trimming: 4 bases; junction bases outside the gene matches: 8. The CDR3 extends over 15 amino acids. The germline V gene encodes CDR1 MNHEY and CDR2 SVGEGT. These same data were also listed under a study on yellow fever vaccine responses in identical twins.

This sequence originates from a woman aged 18-30 years in good health. The source material was PBMCs. The chain couples TRBV6-2 or TRBV6-3 to TRBJ2-1; 8 bases agree with TRBD2. The CDR3 spells CASRIVGGAYNEQFF. The CDR3 coding sequence is TGTGCCAGCAGGATTGTCGGGGGGGCTTACAATGAGCAGTTCTTC.